The sequence of this TCR beta chain was determined in a study of T cell responses to AZD1222 COVID-19 vaccine. The study, taken as a whole, reports: Reportedly, nearly half of unique spike TCRs recognized epitopes outside B.1.351/B.1.1.7 mutations. AZD1222 recipients seropositive at baseline numbered only six or seven. Vaccine-associated CD4 TCRs spanned spike, dominant at 160-218 and 743-854.

As concerns this clone: Its antigen remains unknown.

Whether given at about 4 or about 12 weeks, second doses were pooled. The germline V gene encodes CDR1 SGHDT and CDR2 YYEEEE. The length of the CDR3 is 13 residues. The V segment lost 9 bases and the J segment 3 bases; nucleotides outside the gene matches: 7. Assay used: immunoSEQ multiplex PCR; TCRdb lists only in-frame clones, some missing. The repertoire holds 150,000 to 200,000 clones, 85% to 95% seen once, with roughly 5.5% in the top ten. This TCR came from an adult who received the AZD1222 COVID-19 vaccine. V usage is TRBV5-6 and J usage is TRBJ1-1; TRBD1 matches 8 bases. The sample was peripheral blood, taken 28 days after the second AZD1222 dose. In nucleotides, the CDR3 is TGTGCCAACAACAGGGGGTGGGACACTGAAGCTTTCTTT. Translating it yields CANNRGWDTEAFF.